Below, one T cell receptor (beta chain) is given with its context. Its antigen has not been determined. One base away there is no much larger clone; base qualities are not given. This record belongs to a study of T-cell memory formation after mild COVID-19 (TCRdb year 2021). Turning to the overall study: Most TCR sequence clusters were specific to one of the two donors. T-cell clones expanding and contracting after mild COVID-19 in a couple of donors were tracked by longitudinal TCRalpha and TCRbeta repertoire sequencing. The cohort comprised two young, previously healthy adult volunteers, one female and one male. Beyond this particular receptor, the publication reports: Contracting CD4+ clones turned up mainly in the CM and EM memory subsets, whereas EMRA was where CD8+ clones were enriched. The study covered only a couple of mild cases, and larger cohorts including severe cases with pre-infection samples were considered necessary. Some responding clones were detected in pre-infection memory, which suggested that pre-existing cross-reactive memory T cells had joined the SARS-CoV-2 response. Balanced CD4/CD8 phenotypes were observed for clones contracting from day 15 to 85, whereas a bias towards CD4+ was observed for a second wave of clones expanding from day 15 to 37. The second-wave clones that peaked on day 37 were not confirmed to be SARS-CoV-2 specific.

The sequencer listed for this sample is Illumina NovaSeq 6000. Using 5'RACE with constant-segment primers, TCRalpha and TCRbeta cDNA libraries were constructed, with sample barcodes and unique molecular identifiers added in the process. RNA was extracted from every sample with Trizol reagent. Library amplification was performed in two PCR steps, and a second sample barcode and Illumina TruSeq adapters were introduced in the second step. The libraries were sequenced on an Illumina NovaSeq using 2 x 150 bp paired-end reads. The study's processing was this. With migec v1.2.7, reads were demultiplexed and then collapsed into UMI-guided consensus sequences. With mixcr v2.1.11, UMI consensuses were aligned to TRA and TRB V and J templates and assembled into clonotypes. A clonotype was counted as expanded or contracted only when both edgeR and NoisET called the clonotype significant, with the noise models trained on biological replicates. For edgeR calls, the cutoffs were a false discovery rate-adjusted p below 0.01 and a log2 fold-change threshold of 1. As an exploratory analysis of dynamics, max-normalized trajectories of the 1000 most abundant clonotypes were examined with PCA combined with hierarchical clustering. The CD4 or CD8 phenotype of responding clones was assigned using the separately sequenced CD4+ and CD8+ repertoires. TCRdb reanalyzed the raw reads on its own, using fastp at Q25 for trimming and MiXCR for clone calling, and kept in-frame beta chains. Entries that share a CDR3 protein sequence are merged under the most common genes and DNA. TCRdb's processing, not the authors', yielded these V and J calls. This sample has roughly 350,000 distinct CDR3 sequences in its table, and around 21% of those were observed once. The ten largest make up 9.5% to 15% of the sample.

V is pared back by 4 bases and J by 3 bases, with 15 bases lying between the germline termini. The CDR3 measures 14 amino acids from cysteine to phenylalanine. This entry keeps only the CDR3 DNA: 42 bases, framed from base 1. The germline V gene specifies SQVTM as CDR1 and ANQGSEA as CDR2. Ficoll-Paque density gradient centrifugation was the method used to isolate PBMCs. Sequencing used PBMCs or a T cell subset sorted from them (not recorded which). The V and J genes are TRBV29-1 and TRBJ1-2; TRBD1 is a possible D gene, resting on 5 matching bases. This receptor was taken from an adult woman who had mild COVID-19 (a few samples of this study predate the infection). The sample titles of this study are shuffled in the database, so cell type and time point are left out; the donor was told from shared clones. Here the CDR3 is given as CSVASEGNYYGYTF. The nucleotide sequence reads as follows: TGCAGCGTTGCGAGTGAGGGGAATTACTATGGCTACACCTTC. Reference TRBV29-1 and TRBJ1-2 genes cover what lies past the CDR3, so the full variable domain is SAVISQKPSRDICQRGTSLTIQCQVDSQVTMMFWYRQQPGQSLTLIATANQGSEATYESGFVIDKFPISRPNLTFSTLTVSNMSPEDSSIYLCSVASEGNYYGYTFGSGTRLTVV.